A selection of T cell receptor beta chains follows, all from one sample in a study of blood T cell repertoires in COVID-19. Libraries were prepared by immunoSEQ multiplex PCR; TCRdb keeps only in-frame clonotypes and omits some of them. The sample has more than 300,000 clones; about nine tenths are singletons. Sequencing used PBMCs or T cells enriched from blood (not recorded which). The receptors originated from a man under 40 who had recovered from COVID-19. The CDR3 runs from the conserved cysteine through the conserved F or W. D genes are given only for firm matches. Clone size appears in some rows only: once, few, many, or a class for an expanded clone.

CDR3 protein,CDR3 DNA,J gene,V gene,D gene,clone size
CASSFASGGSGELFF,TGTGCCAGCAGCTTCGCTAGCGGGGGGAGCGGGGAGCTGTTTTTT,TRBJ2-2,TRBV5-4,TRBD2,-
CASSIGQGVRTGELFF,TGTGCCAGTAGTATAGGGCAGGGGGTGAGGACCGGGGAGCTGTTTTTT,TRBJ2-2,TRBV19,TRBD1,-
CAIGERSEQYF,TGTGCCATCGGGGAAAGAAGCGAGCAGTACTTC,TRBJ2-7,TRBV5-8,-,-
CAWEQGAGEKLFF,TGTGCCTGGGAGCAGGGGGCTGGCGAAAAACTGTTTTTT,TRBJ1-4,TRBV30,TRBD1,once
CASSQTGDEQYF,TGTGCCAGCAGTCAGACAGGGGACGAGCAGTACTTC,TRBJ2-7,TRBV12-3/TRBV12-4,TRBD1,-
CASSQRQGGSYEQYF,TGTGCCAGCAGCCAACGCCAGGGAGGGTCCTACGAGCAGTACTTC,TRBJ2-7,TRBV6-5,TRBD2,-
CASRAGTSGRVEEQYF,TGTGCCAGCAGGGCCGGGACTAGCGGGAGGGTGGAGGAGCAGTACTTC,TRBJ2-7,TRBV5-4,TRBD2,-
CASSRDIAYEQYF,TGCGCCAGCAGCCGGGACATCGCCTACGAGCAGTACTTC,TRBJ2-7,TRBV10-1,-,-
CASSTPRRGRQNYGYTF,TGTGCCAGCAGTACACCTAGGCGGGGACGTCAAAACTATGGCTACACCTTC,TRBJ1-2,TRBV5-6,-,once
CASRRQGSEGYTF,TGTGCCAGCAGACGACAGGGATCGGAAGGCTACACCTTC,TRBJ1-2,TRBV6-5,TRBD1,-
CASSGQGRETQYF,TGTGCCAGCAGCGGACAGGGGCGGGAGACCCAGTACTTC,TRBJ2-5,TRBV5-8,TRBD1,-
CASSDAGGGVQPQHF,TGTGCCAGCAGCGACGCAGGGGGAGGTGTTCAGCCCCAGCATTTT,TRBJ1-5,TRBV6-5,TRBD1,-
CASTFDRGNTGELFF,TGTGCCAGCACCTTCGACAGGGGCAACACCGGGGAGCTGTTTTTT,TRBJ2-2,TRBV6-5,TRBD1,-
CASRPTIYNEQFF,TGTGCCAGCAGGCCAACAATCTACAATGAGCAGTTCTTC,TRBJ2-1,TRBV12-3/TRBV12-4,-,-
CASSDSRASGANVLTF,TGTGCCAGCTCTGATTCGCGGGCGTCTGGGGCCAACGTCCTGACTTTC,TRBJ2-6,TRBV18,-,-
CASVRDRASGNTIYF,TGTGCCAGCGTTCGGGACAGGGCTTCTGGAAACACCATATATTTT,TRBJ1-3,TRBV6-5,TRBD1,-
CASSSFLDRGGYEQYF,TGTGCCAGCAGCTCCTTCTTGGACAGGGGGGGATACGAGCAGTACTTC,TRBJ2-7,TRBV11-2,TRBD1,-
CASSLPSGDLNTQYF,TGCGCCAGCAGCTTACCGTCCGGGGATTTGAATACGCAGTATTTT,TRBJ2-3,TRBV5-1,-,once
CASRPEGHNEQFF,TGTGCCAGCAGGCCGGAGGGCCACAATGAGCAGTTCTTC,TRBJ2-1,TRBV12-3/TRBV12-4,-,-
CASSLAQSAYEQYF,TGTGCCAGCAGCTTAGCACAGTCGGCCTACGAGCAGTACTTC,TRBJ2-7,TRBV11-2,-,-
CASLAIGQGAYEQYF,TGTGCCTCATTAGCTATCGGACAGGGCGCCTACGAGCAGTACTTC,TRBJ2-7,TRBV30,TRBD1,-
CASSGGQPYEQYF,TGCGCCAGCAGCGGGGGACAGCCCTACGAGCAGTACTTC,TRBJ2-7,TRBV5-1,TRBD1,-
CSVETGYYGYTF,TGCAGCGTTGAGACAGGGTACTATGGCTACACCTTC,TRBJ1-2,TRBV29-1,TRBD1,-
CATSDLWGDRRNSPLHF,TGTGCCACCAGTGATTTGTGGGGGGACCGACGAAATTCACCCCTCCACTTT,TRBJ1-6,TRBV24-1,-,-
CASRQGLQETQYF,TGTGCCAGCAGACAGGGCCTTCAAGAGACCCAGTACTTC,TRBJ2-5,TRBV7-8,-,-
CASSQGAGGPGNEQFF,TGTGCCAGCAGCCAAGGTGCCGGAGGGCCCGGCAATGAGCAGTTCTTC,TRBJ2-1,TRBV3-1/TRBV3-2,-,-
CATSDLTSGGVYEQYF,TGTGCCACCAGTGATTTGACATCAGGGGGCGTTTACGAGCAGTACTTC,TRBJ2-7,TRBV24-1,TRBD1,-
CASSLVWGRELFF,TGTGCCAGCAGCTTGGTGTGGGGCAGGGAGCTGTTTTTT,TRBJ2-2,TRBV11-2,-,once
CASSLVGGQGVDEQYF,TGTGCCAGCAGCTTAGTAGGGGGGCAGGGGGTCGACGAGCAGTACTTC,TRBJ2-7,TRBV11-2,-,-
CASSGTSGKPTDTQYF,TGCGCCAGCAGTGGAACTAGCGGGAAACCCACAGATACGCAGTATTTT,TRBJ2-3,TRBV10-2,TRBD2,-
CASSKGRYSNQPQHF,TGTGCCAGCAGCAAAGGGAGATATAGCAATCAGCCCCAGCATTTT,TRBJ1-5,TRBV28,-,-
CASSPITGYNSPLHF,TGTGCTAGCAGCCCCATTACGGGGTATAATTCACCCCTCCACTTT,TRBJ1-6,TRBV7-7,-,-
CASRPRAGSNTGELFF,TGTGCCAGCAGACCAAGGGCGGGGTCGAACACCGGGGAGCTGTTTTTT,TRBJ2-2,TRBV7-9,-,-
CASRRGFGGYTEAFF,TGTGCCAGCAGGCGGGGGTTCGGGGGATACACTGAAGCTTTCTTT,TRBJ1-1,TRBV6-5,-,-
CASSEGQGRGYTF,TGTGCCAGCAGTGAAGGACAGGGAAGAGGCTACACCTTC,TRBJ1-2,TRBV6-4,TRBD1,-